Listed below are T cell receptor beta chains from one sample, sequenced in a study of metastatic and nonmetastatic thyroid tumors. TCRdb re-analyzed the PCR reads using MiXCR. This table holds 15,000 or so clones, 13% found once. Sequenced material: blood. The receptors originated from a female donor with papillary thyroid cancer or a benign thyroid nodule (not recorded which). Some clones in this sample may be carry-over from other donors' samples. Both conserved end residues are trimmed from each CDR3. Clone size is shown for a subset of rows, as once, few, many or a class of expanded clone.

>TRBJ2-1|TRBV11-3|many
ASSSPSLWRGNEQF
>TRBJ2-7|TRBV29-1|many
SVRGSTYEQY
>TRBJ1-1|TRBV6-5|medium-sized
ASSYTDSYTEAF
>TRBJ1-4|TRBV12-3/TRBV12-4|many
ASSFDNGGVEKLF
>TRBJ2-3|TRBV24-1|few
ATSDPGRDSDTQY
>TRBJ2-5|TRBV5-1|NA
ASSTTGSQETQY
>TRBJ2-5|TRBV9|many
ASSPGTGGPVETQY
>TRBJ1-2|TRBV19|many
ASSQAGRGFFNYGYT
>TRBJ1-5|TRBV5-4|NA
ASSAGQGQPQH
>TRBJ2-1|TRBV12-3/TRBV12-4|many
ASSLVYDRGGLEQF
>TRBJ2-2|TRBV3-1|many
ASSHPTNTGELF
>TRBJ2-3|TRBV6-2/TRBV6-3|many
ASSFLRDRGFADTQY
>TRBJ2-5|TRBV6-1|few
VSQKGRFPAVRETQY
>TRBJ2-7|TRBV3-1|many
ASSPGRGTLYEQY
>TRBJ2-1|TRBV20-1|many
SVRIYNEQF
>TRBJ1-3|TRBV28|medium-sized
ASLRESGNTIY
>TRBJ1-1|TRBV7-8|many
ASSFAENTEAF
>TRBJ1-6|TRBV6-6|few
ASSYRNPREALH
>TRBJ2-1|TRBV13|many
ASSSRALSYNEQF
>TRBJ2-5|TRBV24-1|many
ATSDRQGKETQY
>TRBJ2-1|TRBV19|medium-sized
ASRGDATYNEQF
>TRBJ2-7|TRBV7-9|NA
ASSLSVITAYEQC
>TRBJ1-5|TRBV19|NA
ASSYRSNQPQH
>TRBJ2-2|TRBV6-1|medium-sized
ASSPGPLTGELF
>TRBJ2-7|TRBV11-2|many
ASSFVAGGQYEQY
>TRBJ1-6|TRBV6-6|medium-sized
ASSYGWLEGQDNSPLH
>TRBJ2-7|TRBV7-8|medium-sized
ASSFQGRGYEQY
>TRBJ1-5|TRBV19|many
ASSIDSDQPQH
>TRBJ2-3|TRBV28|many
ATLRDRSTDTQY
>TRBJ2-1|TRBV9|many
ASSASTGPNEQF
>TRBJ2-7|TRBV11-2|many
ASSSFSGSEQY
>TRBJ2-2|TRBV9|many
ASSALPGAGGELF
>TRBJ2-3|TRBV14|many
ASRGGGRSTDTQY
>TRBJ1-2|TRBV6-1|medium-sized
ASSPRGPYGYT
>TRBJ2-7|TRBV7-9|many
AGASGYEQY
>TRBJ1-2|TRBV4-1|NA
ASSQPTPTGYT
>TRBJ1-5|TRBV2|many
ASSEMTGQGAFQPQH
>TRBJ2-3|TRBV5-1|many
ASSLGASGVGTDTQY
>TRBJ1-5|TRBV12-3/TRBV12-4|medium-sized
ASSFPGYQPQH
>TRBJ2-3|TRBV7-2|many
ASSPHGADTQY
>TRBJ1-2|TRBV18|many
ASSPGSGVVYGYT
>TRBJ2-2|TRBV27|NA
ASSTTTETGELF
>TRBJ2-2|TRBV24-1|few
ATSSGSGELS
>TRBJ1-6|TRBV4-1|many
ASAVGGGSYNSPLH
>TRBJ1-2|TRBV5-1|many
ASSLGTGLNWDYGYT
>TRBJ2-7|TRBV10-3|few
AISEGWLVYEQY
>TRBJ1-4|TRBV20-1|NA
SARGWDRGNEKLF
>TRBJ2-5|TRBV5-1|many
ASSGRTSGGGETQY
>TRBJ1-5|TRBV4-2|many
ASSRLGQPQH
>TRBJ2-3|TRBV12-3/TRBV12-4|medium-sized
ASRPGQGSDTQY
>TRBJ1-5|TRBV6-1|medium-sized
ASRRAADNQPQH